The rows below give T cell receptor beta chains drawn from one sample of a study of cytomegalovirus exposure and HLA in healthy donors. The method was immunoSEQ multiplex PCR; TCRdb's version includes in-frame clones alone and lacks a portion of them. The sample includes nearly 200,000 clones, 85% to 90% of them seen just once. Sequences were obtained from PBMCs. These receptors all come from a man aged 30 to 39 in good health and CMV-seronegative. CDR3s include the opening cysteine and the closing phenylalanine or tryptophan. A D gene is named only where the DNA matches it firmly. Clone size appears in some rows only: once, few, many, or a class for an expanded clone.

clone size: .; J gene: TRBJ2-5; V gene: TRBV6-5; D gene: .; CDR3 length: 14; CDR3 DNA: TGTGCCAGCACCCCCTGGCGGGGTAAAGAGACCCAGTACTTC; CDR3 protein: CASTPWRGKETQYF
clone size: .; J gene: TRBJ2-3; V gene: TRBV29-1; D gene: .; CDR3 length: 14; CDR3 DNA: TGCAGCGCCGGACAACGGCCTAGCACAGATACGCAGTATTTT; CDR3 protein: CSAGQRPSTDTQYF
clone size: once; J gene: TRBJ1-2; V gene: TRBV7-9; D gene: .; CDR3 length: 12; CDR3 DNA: TGTGCCAGCAGCCAAGCCTCTCTTGGCTACACCTTC; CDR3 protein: CASSQASLGYTF
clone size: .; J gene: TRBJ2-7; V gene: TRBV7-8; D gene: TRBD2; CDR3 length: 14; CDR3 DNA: TGTGCCAGCACCCTAGCTCCCGGGGGGTACGAGCAGTACTTC; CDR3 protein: CASTLAPGGYEQYF
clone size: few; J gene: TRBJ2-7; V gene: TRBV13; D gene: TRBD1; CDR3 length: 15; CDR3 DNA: TGTGCCAGCAGCTTAGCAGGGGGTATTTCCTACGAGCAGTACTTC; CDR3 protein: CASSLAGGISYEQYF
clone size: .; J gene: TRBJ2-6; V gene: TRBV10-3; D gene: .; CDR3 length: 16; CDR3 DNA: TGTGCCATCAGTGATTATCGGGACTCTGGGGCCAACGTCCTGACTTTC; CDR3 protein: CAISDYRDSGANVLTF
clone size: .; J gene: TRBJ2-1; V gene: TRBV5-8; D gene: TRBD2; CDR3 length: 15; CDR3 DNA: TGTGCCAGCAGCTCAACCGGGACTAGCGCTACCGAGCAGTTCTTC; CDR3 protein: CASSSTGTSATEQFF
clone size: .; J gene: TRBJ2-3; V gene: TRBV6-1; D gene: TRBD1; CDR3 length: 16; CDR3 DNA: TGTGCCAGCAGTGGACGGCGGGACAGGGCTAAAGATACGCAGTATTTT; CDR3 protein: CASSGRRDRAKDTQYF
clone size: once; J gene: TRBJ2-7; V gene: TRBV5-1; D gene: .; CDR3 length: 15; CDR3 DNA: TGCGCCAGCAGCTCGACCCTGGGCCTCTCCTACGAGCAGTACTTC; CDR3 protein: CASSSTLGLSYEQYF
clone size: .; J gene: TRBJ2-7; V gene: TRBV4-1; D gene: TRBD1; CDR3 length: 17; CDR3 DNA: TGCGCCAGCAGCCGCAGCCCCCCCGGGACAGGGGCCGCCGAGCAGTACTTC; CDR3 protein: CASSRSPPGTGAAEQYF
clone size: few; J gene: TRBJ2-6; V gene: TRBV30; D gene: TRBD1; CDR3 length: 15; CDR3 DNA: TGTGCCTGGTCGGGACAGGCCCTCGGGGCCAACGTCCTGACTTTC; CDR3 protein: CAWSGQALGANVLTF
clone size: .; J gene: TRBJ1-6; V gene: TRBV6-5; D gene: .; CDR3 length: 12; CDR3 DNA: TGTGCCAGCAGTTCGCCCGGTTCACCCCTCCACTTT; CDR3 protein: CASSSPGSPLHF
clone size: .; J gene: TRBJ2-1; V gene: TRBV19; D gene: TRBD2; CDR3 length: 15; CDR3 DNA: TGTGCCAGTACCCCTGGACTAGCGGGGTCGGATGAGCAGTTCTTC; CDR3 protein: CASTPGLAGSDEQFF
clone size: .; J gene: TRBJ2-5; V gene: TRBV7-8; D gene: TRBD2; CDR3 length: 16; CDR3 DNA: TGTGCCAGCAGCTTCGGACTAGCGGGAGGACGGGAGACCCAGTACTTC; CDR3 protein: CASSFGLAGGRETQYF
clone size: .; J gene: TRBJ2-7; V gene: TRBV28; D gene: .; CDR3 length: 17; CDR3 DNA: TGTGCCAGCAGTTTAGCTTTAGTCGGCACAGGGAAGGACGAGCAGTACTTC; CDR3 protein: CASSLALVGTGKDEQYF
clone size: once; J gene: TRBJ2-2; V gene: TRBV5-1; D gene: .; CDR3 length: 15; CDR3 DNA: TGCGCCAGCAGCGCAACCAGGGGCAGCACCGGGGAGCTGTTTTTT; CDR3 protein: CASSATRGSTGELFF
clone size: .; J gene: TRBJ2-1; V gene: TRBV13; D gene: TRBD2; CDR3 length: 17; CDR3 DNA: TGTGCCAGCAGCTTAAGGCGAGCTAGCGGGTTAGCGAATGAGCAGTTCTTC; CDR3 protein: CASSLRRASGLANEQFF
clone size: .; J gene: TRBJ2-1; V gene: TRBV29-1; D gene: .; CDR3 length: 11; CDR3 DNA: TGCAGCGTTGAAGGAGAAAATGAGCAGTTCTTC; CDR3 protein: CSVEGENEQFF
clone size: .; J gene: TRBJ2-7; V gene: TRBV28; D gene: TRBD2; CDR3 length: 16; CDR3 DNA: TGTGCCAGCAGTTCCCCGTCGGGGGGATGGGCCTACGAGCAGTACTTC; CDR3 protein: CASSSPSGGWAYEQYF
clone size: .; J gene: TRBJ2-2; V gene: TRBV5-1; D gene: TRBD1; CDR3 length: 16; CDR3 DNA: TGCGCCAGCAGCCCAGGGACAGGGGTGGTCACCGGGGAGCTGTTTTTT; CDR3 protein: CASSPGTGVVTGELFF
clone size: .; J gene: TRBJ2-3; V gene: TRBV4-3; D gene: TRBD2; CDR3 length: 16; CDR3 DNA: TGCGCCAGCAGCCTTTTTCGGACGGGGGGGACAGATACGCAGTATTTT; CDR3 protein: CASSLFRTGGTDTQYF
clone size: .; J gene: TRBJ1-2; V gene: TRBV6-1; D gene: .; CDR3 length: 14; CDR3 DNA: TGTGCCAGTACTCAACTCGACAGGACCTATGGCTACACCTTC; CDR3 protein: CASTQLDRTYGYTF
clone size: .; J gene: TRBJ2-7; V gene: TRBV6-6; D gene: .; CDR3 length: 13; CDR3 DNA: TGTGCCAGCTGCTACGACAGAGACTACGAGCAGTACTTC; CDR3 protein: CASCYDRDYEQYF
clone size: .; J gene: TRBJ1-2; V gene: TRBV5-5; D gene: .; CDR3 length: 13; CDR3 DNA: TGTGCCAGCAGCTTGGGGACTGACTATGGCTACACCTTC; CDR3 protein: CASSLGTDYGYTF
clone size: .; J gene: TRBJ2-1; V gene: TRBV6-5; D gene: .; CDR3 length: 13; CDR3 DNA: TGTGCCAGCAGTTACTCGAACGCGGAGGAGCAGTTCTTC; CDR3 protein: CASSYSNAEEQFF
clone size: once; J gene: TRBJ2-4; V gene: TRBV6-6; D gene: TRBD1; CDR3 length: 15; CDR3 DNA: TGTGCCAGCAGTCCACGGGGACAGGGAGGGGACATTCAGTACTTC; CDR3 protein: CASSPRGQGGDIQYF
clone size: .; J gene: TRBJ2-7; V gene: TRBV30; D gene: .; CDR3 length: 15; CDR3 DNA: TGTGCCTGGGCCCAAAGCGCGGGACTCTCCTACGAGCAGTACTTC; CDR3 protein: CAWAQSAGLSYEQYF
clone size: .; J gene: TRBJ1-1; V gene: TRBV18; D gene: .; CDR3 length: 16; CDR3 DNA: TGTGCCAGCTCACGAGGTACTACGACTCTTGGCACTGAAGCTTTCTTT; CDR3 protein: CASSRGTTTLGTEAFF
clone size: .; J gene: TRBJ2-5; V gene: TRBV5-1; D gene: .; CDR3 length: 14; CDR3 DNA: TGCGCCAGCAGCTTCGGACAGTACCAAGAGACCCAGTACTTC; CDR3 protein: CASSFGQYQETQYF
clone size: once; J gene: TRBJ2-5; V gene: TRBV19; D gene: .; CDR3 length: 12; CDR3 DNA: TGTGCCAGTAGTGAAGGGGGTGGTGAGCAGTACTTC; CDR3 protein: CASSEGGGEQYF
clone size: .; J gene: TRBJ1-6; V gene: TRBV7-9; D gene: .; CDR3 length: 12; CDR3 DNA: TGTGCCAGCAGCTTAGATCGGGGAACCCTCCACTTT; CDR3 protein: CASSLDRGTLHF
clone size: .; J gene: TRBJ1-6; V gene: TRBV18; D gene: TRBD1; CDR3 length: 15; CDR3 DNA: TGTGCCAGCTCAACCGGACAGGGGGACCTATCACCCCTCCACTTT; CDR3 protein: CASSTGQGDLSPLHF
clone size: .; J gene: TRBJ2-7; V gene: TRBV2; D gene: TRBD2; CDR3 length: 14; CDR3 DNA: TGTGCCAGCAGCCTAGCGGGAGGATCGCACGAGCAGTACTTC; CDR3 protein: CASSLAGGSHEQYF
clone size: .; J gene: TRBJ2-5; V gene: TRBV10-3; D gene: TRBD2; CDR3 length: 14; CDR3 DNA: TGTGCCATCAGCCCGGGAGGGCAGCAAGAGACCCAGTACTTC; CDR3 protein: CAISPGGQQETQYF
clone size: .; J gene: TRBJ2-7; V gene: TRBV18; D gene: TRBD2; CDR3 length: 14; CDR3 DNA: TGTGCCAGCTCACCACTGGCGGGAGAAAACGAGCAGTACTTC; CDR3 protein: CASSPLAGENEQYF
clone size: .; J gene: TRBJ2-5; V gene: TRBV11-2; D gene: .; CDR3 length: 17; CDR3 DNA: TGTGCCAGCAGCTTAGTCGTTACAGGGGGGGTAGGGGAGACCCAGTACTTC; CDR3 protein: CASSLVVTGGVGETQYF
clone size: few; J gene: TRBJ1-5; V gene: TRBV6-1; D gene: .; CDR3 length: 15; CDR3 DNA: TGTGCCAGCACGAGCGAAGGCCTAGGCAATCAGCCCCAGCATTTT; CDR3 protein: CASTSEGLGNQPQHF
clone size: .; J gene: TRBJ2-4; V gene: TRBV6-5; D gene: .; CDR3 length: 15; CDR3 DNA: TGTGCCAGCAGTTTGACAGGCTTAGCCAAAAACATTCAGTACTTC; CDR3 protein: CASSLTGLAKNIQYF
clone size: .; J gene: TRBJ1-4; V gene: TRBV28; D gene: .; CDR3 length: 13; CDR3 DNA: TGTGCCAGCAGTCCAAACAGTGGAGAAAAACTGTTTTTT; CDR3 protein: CASSPNSGEKLFF
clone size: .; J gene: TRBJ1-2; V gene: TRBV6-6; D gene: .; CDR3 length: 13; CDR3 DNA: TGTGCCAGCAGCCCCCCCCGGGTGGATGGCTACACCTTC; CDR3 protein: CASSPPRVDGYTF
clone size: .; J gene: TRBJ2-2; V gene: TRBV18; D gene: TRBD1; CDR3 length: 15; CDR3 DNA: TGTGCCAGCTCACCAGGGACAGGGAACACCGGGGAGCTGTTTTTT; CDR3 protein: CASSPGTGNTGELFF
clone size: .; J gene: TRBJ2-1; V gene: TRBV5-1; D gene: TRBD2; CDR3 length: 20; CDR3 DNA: TGCGCCAGCAGCCCGGACCAAACTAGCGGGGGGCCTAAAAGCTACAATGAGCAGTTCTTC; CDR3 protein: CASSPDQTSGGPKSYNEQFF
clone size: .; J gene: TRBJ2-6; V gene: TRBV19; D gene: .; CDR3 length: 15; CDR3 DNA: TGTGCCACCTCGGCGACGGGGTCGGGGGCCAACGTCCTGACTTTC; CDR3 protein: CATSATGSGANVLTF
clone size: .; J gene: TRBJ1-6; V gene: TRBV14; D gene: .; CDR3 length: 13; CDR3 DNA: TGTGCCAGCAGCAGGGACATTCGTTCACCCCTCCACTTT; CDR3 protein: CASSRDIRSPLHF
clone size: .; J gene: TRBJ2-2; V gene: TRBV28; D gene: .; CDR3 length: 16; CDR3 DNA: TGTGCCAGCAGTTCGGGACTCGCGGGGAGTACCGGGGAGCTGTTTTTT; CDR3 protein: CASSSGLAGSTGELFF
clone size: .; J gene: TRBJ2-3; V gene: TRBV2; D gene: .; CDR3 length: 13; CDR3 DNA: TGTGCAGGAGAGGGGGAGGGCCGATATACGCAGTATTTT; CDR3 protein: CAGEGEGRYTQYF
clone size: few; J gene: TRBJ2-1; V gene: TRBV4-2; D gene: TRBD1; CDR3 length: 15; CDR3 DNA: TGTGCCAGCAGCCAGACACGGACAGGGGCTTCTCAGCAGTTCTTC; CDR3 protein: CASSQTRTGASQQFF
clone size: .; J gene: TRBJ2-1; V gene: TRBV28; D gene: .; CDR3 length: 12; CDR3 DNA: TGTGCCAGCTCCAGGGGGAGGAATGAGCAGTTCTTC; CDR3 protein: CASSRGRNEQFF
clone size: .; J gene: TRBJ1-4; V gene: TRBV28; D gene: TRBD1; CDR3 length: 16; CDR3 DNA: TGTGCCAGCAGCGTTACCGGACAGGGGGCTTCCGAAAAACTGTTTTTT; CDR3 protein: CASSVTGQGASEKLFF